These T cell receptor beta chains were read from a single sample in a study of OX40 agonist ivuxolimab in advanced cancers. Method: immunoSEQ multiplex PCR; TCRdb's copy keeps in-frame clones and lacks some. The sample shows some 17,000 clones, 86% of them seen only once. The sequencing used CD4+ or CD8+ T cells sorted from blood, collected in a trial of the OX40 agonist ivuxolimab. The receptors here all came from an adult with an advanced solid tumor such as melanoma, head and neck, liver or kidney cancer. Each CDR3 is given with its conserved first and last residue. Each record gives: J gene, D gene, V gene, clone size, CDR3 protein, CDR3 DNA. A D gene is named only where the DNA matches it firmly. Size tells how often a clone was seen (once, few, many) or the class of an expanded clone, and some rows leave it out.

>TRBJ2-2|NA|TRBV7-9|NA
CASSLLGTGHTGELFF
TGTGCCAGCAGCTTATTGGGGACGGGACACACCGGGGAGCTGTTTTTT
>TRBJ2-7|TRBD2|TRBV30|NA
CAWSVSGTSREQYF
TGTGCCTGGAGTGTAAGCGGGACTAGCCGTGAGCAGTACTTC
>TRBJ2-3|TRBD1|TRBV4-3|NA
CASSRNYRGDTQYF
TGCGCCAGCAGCCGGAACTACAGGGGAGATACGCAGTATTTT
>TRBJ1-1|NA|TRBV7-9|NA
CASSLPAGKGAFF
TGTGCCAGCAGCTTGCCCGCAGGGAAAGGAGCTTTCTTT
>TRBJ2-5|TRBD2|TRBV30|few
CAWSQGLAGETQYF
TGTGCCTGGAGCCAAGGACTAGCGGGAGAGACCCAGTACTTC
>TRBJ2-2|NA|TRBV11-1|few
CASSLSDTGELFF
TGTGCCAGCAGCTTATCCGACACCGGGGAGCTGTTTTTT
>TRBJ2-1|NA|TRBV27|NA
CASSFSQYNEQFF
TGTGCCAGCAGTTTCAGTCAGTACAATGAGCAGTTCTTC
>TRBJ2-7|TRBD2|TRBV27|few
CASSSPAGSIQQYF
TGTGCCAGCAGTTCACCAGCGGGATCTATCCAGCAGTACTTC
>TRBJ1-4|TRBD1|TRBV7-9|NA
CASSRTGESKKLFF
TGTGCCAGCAGCCGGACAGGGGAATCCAAAAAACTGTTTTTT
>TRBJ1-5|NA|TRBV6-1|NA
CASSSPTAVNQPQHF
TGTGCCAGCAGTTCCCCCACCGCGGTCAATCAGCCCCAGCATTTT
>TRBJ2-7|NA|TRBV6-5|NA
CASSYRGGSSYEQYF
TGTGCCAGCAGTTACAGGGGGGGCAGCTCCTACGAGCAGTACTTC
>TRBJ1-5|TRBD1|TRBV6-1|NA
CASRTGKDQPQHF
TGTGCCAGCAGGACAGGGAAGGATCAGCCCCAGCATTTT
>TRBJ2-7|TRBD2|TRBV2|once
CASSSSGTRAMEQYF
TGTGCCAGCAGTTCCTCCGGGACTAGGGCTATGGAGCAGTACTTC
>TRBJ1-4|NA|TRBV23-1|NA
CASSQKWGKLFF
TGCGCCAGCAGTCAAAAATGGGGGAAACTGTTTTTT
>TRBJ2-1|TRBD2|TRBV5-1|NA
CASSLGLAGPRGDMNEQFF
TGCGCCAGCAGCTTGGGACTAGCGGGACCTAGGGGAGACATGAATGAGCAGTTCTTC
>TRBJ2-5|NA|TRBV18|NA
CASFTTGEETQYF
TGTGCCAGCTTTACGACAGGAGAAGAGACCCAGTACTTC
>TRBJ2-1|NA|TRBV28|NA
CASSFPSRDEQFF
TGTGCCAGCAGTTTCCCCTCGCGGGATGAGCAGTTCTTC